This TCR beta chain was documented in a study of blood T cell repertoires in COVID-19. The table came from immunoSEQ multiplex PCR; TCRdb's copy has only in-frame clones and leaves some out. The table records a few hundred thousand clones, 90% of them present only once. The specimen was peripheral blood. The clonotype was recovered from a woman aged 55-70 years with COVID-19, enrolled during active disease.

CDR3 residues: CASSQVNRMRNGYTF. In DNA, the CDR3 is TGCGCCAGCAGCCAAGTAAATCGTATGAGAAATGGCTACACCTTC. The chain has TRBV4-1 and TRBJ1-2; no clear D. V was trimmed by 1 base and J by 6 bases, leaving 15 bases between them. Per the germline V gene, CDR1 is MGHRA and CDR2 is YSYEKL. The CDR3 has 15 amino acids.